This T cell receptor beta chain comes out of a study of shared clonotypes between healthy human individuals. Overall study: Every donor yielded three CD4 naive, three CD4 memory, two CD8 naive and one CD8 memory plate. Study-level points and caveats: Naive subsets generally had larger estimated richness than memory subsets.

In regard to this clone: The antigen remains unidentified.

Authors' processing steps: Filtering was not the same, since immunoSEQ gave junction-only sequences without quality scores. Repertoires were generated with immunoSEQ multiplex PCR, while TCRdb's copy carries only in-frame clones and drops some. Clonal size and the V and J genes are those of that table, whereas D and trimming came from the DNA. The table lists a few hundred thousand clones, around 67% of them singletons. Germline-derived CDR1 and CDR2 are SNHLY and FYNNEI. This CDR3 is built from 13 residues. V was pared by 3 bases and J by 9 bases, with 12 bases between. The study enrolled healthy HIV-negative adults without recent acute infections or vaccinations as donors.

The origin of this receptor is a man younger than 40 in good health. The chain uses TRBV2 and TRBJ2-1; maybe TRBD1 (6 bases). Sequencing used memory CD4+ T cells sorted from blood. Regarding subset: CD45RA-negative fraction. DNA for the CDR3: TGTGCCAGCAGTGATTTACTAGGGGGTGAGCAGTTCTTC. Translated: CASSDLLGGEQFF.